Listed below are T cell receptor beta chains from one sample, sequenced in a study of cytotoxic CD8 clonotypes in ibrutinib-treated CLL. Libraries were prepared by immunoSEQ multiplex PCR; TCRdb keeps only in-frame clonotypes and omits some of them. The sample contains over 70,000 clones, 70% to 80% of which appear only once. This material consisted of PBMCs, taken after 12 months of ibrutinib treatment. The receptors here all came from a human donor with chronic lymphocytic leukemia. The conserved cysteine and the conserved F or W are not part of the CDR3 here. The D gene is left open where the match is weak.

>TRBV30|TRBD1
AWSGQGPYEQY
>TRBV23-1|.
ASSLPRGGATNEKLF
>TRBV4-2|.
ASSQDPTANNQPQH
>TRBV4-3|.
ASSRKDSPNTEAF
>TRBV6-7|TRBD2
ASRCGTSNGEQF
>TRBV19|.
ASSPQGRSNQPQH
>TRBV28|.
ASTSAGLGNWETQY
>TRBV5-1|.
ASSGGSQETQY
>TRBV7-9|.
ASSSGDYGYT
>TRBV11-2|TRBD2
ASSPIRVAGENYNEQF
>TRBV9|.
ASSGGPGEQF
>TRBV10-3|.
AIGRQTGELF
>TRBV19|TRBD1
ATRGERGPNQPQH
>TRBV27|.
ASSLSGGYGYGYT
>TRBV6-6|.
ASSYGAGASGNTIY
>TRBV5-1|.
ASSPQGWKDTQY
>TRBV18|TRBD1
ASSPQGGTNEKLF
>TRBV18|TRBD1
ASSATGTGGTEAF
>TRBV9|.
ASSPRGESYNEQF
>TRBV9|TRBD2
ASSGPTSGNEQY
>TRBV5-1|.
ASSPGTRSSYEQY
>TRBV4-3|TRBD1
ASSPSTGAGETQY
>TRBV18|.
ASSPDHQGTQY
>TRBV7-2|.
ASSLSGKAYNSPLH
>TRBV9|.
ASSGAGTPFQGEQF
>TRBV6-5|.
ASTRDGGRYGYT
>TRBV18|TRBD1
ASSPGQGVPDTQY
>TRBV15|TRBD1
ATSRAGGQGALAAF
>TRBV5-1|.
ASSAGQTPTDTQY
>TRBV28|.
ASSLMPGPGNEQF
>TRBV30|.
AWSVGGEAF
>TRBV7-8|.
ASSRTVSGNTIY
>TRBV7-9|.
ASSLLAGVTEAF
>TRBV7-3|.
ASSQQPNTGELF
>TRBV28|TRBD2
ASRRAGGPTDTQY
>TRBV4-2|TRBD2
ASSQGYSGGAAGELF
>TRBV4-2|.
ASTPEGDWGDTQY
>TRBV19|TRBD1
ASSPQGDRVGYT
>TRBV27|TRBD1
ASRGEGAFSNQPQH
>TRBV27|TRBD2
ASSLTRPRLLAGDTDTQY
>TRBV10-3|TRBD1
ASAGQGRYEQY
>TRBV19|.
ASLGGSAGANVLT
>TRBV28|.
ASSLRGNYGYT
>TRBV2|.
ASSLRLGRETQY
>TRBV11-3|.
ASSFLPGHEQF
>TRBV7-8|.
ASSLAAQPSGNTIY
>TRBV5-4|.
ASSLGGQETQY
>TRBV9|.
ASSVGQYSNQPQH
>TRBV21-1|.
ASSPRDIPPEAF
>TRBV11-2|TRBD2
ASSRQRERSDTQY
>TRBV7-2|.
ASSLLAENTEAF
>TRBV6-5|TRBD1
ASSAQGVAYEQY
>TRBV2|.
AGSQGFNQPQH
>TRBV28|.
ASSGSPYEQY
>TRBV7-2|.
ASSLGTADYGYT
>TRBV5-6|.
ASSLGLAELTDTQY
>TRBV2|TRBD1
ASRVQGDGEKLF
>TRBV28|TRBD1
ASSLRDRNQPQH
>TRBV4-3|.
ASSQDRSGGLGYT
>TRBV6-5|TRBD1
ASSYSRGQAYEQY